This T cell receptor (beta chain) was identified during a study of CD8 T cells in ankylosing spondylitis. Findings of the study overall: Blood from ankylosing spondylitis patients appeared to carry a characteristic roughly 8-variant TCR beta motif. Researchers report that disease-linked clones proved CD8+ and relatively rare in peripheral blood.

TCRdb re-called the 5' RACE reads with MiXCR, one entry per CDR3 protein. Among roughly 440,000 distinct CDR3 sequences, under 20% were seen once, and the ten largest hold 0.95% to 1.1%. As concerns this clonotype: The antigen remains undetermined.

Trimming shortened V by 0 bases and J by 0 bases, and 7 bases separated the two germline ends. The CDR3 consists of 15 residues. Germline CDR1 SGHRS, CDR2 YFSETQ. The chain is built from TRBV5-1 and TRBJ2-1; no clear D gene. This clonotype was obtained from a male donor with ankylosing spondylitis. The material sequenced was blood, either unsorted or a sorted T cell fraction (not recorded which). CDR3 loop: CASSLDWDSYNEQFF. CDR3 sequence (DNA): TGCGCCAGCAGCTTGGACTGGGACTCCTACAATGAGCAGTTCTTC.